This T cell receptor (beta chain) was retrieved from a study of identical twins. In its sample, this clonotype was seen a few times. A universal primer site was added by template switching, and unique molecular identifiers were carried by the cDNA. Using its own MiXCR run on the 5' RACE reads, TCRdb lists one record per CDR3 protein. The table lists 520,000 or so distinct CDR3 sequences, roughly a fifth of them singletons. With 6 bases clipped from V and 7 bases from J, the junction kept 7 bases outside the gene matches. Germline lookup yields CDR1 MNHEY and CDR2 SVGEGT. The CDR3 length is 14 residues. These data also featured in a second study, about T cells expressing NK-cell markers. According to that study: The use of an anti-gamma-delta TCR antibody, which was added in several experiments, restricted sorting to T cells expressing alpha-beta TCR.

The source material was CD4+ T cells sorted from blood. The receptor's source is a young woman in good health. This sequence joins TRBV6-2 or TRBV6-3 and TRBJ2-2; 8 bases match TRBD2. The CDR3 spells CASRLAAPVGELFF. CDR3 coding DNA: TGTGCCAGCAGACTAGCGGCCCCGGTCGGGGAGCTGTTTTTT.